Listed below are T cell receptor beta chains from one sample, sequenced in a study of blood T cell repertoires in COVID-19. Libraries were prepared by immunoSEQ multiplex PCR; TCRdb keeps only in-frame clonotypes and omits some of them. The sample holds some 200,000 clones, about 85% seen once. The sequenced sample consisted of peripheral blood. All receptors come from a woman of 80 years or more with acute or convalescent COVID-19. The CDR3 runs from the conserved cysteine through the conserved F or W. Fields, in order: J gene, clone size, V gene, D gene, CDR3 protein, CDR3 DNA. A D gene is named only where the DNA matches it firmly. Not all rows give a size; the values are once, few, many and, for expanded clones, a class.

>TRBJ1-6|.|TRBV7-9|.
CASSFPSVGSPLHF
TGTGCCAGCAGCTTTCCTTCAGTTGGTTCACCCCTCCACTTT
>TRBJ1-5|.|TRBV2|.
CASSPGQLYQPQHF
TGTGCCAGCAGCCCTGGACAGCTTTATCAGCCCCAGCATTTT
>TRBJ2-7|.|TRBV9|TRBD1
CASSVYGTGTYEQYF
TGTGCCAGCAGCGTATACGGGACAGGTACCTACGAGCAGTACTTC
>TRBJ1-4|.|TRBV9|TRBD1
CASSVDEGAWEKLFF
TGTGCCAGCAGCGTAGATGAGGGGGCTTGGGAAAAACTGTTTTTT
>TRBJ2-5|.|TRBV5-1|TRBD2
CASSLRSGGAETQYF
TGCGCCAGCAGCTTGCGTAGCGGGGGGGCAGAGACCCAGTACTTC
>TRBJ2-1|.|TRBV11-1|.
CASSSRDSNEQFF
TGTGCCAGCAGCTCCCGGGACTCCAATGAGCAGTTCTTC
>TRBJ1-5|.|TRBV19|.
CASSIHDSLNQPQHF
TGTGCCAGTAGTATACACGACAGCCTCAATCAGCCCCAGCATTTT
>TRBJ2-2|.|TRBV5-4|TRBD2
CASSSATSSTGELFF
TGTGCCAGCAGCTCCGCGACTAGCTCCACCGGGGAGCTGTTTTTT
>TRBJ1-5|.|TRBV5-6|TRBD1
CASSRQGAPQHF
TGTGCCAGCAGCCGACAGGGTGCGCCCCAGCATTTT
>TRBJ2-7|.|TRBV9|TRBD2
CASSPSGAFYEQYF
TGTGCCAGCAGCCCGAGCGGGGCCTTCTACGAGCAGTACTTC
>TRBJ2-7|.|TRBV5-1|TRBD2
CASSSSLLAGVANEQYF
TGCGCCAGCAGCTCGTCCCTACTAGCGGGAGTTGCCAACGAGCAGTACTTC
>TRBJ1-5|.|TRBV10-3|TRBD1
CAIGQEGAHQPQHF
TGTGCCATCGGGCAGGAGGGGGCGCATCAGCCCCAGCATTTT
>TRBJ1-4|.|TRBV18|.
CASSPPGGYEKLFF
TGTGCCAGCTCACCACCGGGAGGGTATGAAAAACTGTTTTTT
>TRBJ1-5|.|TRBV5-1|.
CASSLMGGDNQPQHF
TGCGCCAGCAGCTTGATGGGAGGGGACAATCAGCCCCAGCATTTT
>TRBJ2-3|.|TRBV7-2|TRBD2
CASSLDGGASDTQYF
TGTGCCAGCAGCTTAGACGGGGGGGCCTCAGATACGCAGTATTTT
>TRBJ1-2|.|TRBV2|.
CASSDGGGNYGYTF
TGTGCCAGCAGCGACGGCGGGGGGAACTATGGCTACACCTTC
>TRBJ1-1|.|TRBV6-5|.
CASSPFGNRAQLF
TGTGCCAGCAGCCCATTCGGAAACAGGGCTCAGCTGTTT
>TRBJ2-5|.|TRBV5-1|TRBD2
CASTPAGVQTQYF
TGCGCCAGCACCCCAGCGGGGGTACAGACCCAGTACTTC
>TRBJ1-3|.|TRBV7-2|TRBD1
CASSWTGGSGNTIYF
TGTGCCAGCAGCTGGACAGGGGGCTCTGGAAACACCATATATTTT
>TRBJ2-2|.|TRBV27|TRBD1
CAIRQGPTGELFF
TGTGCCATCAGACAGGGGCCAACCGGGGAGCTGTTTTTT
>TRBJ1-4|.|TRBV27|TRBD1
CASSFSGTGSVGSNEKLFF
TGTGCCAGCAGTTTCTCCGGGACAGGGAGCGTAGGCTCTAATGAAAAACTGTTTTTT
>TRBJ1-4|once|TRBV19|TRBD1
CASAGTGTGGEKLFF
TGTGCCAGCGCCGGTACCGGGACAGGGGGCGAAAAACTGTTTTTT
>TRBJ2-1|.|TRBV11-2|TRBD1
CASSLGQGVYNEQFF
TGTGCCAGCAGCTTAGGACAGGGGGTTTACAATGAGCAGTTCTTC
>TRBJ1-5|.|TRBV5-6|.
CASSLRFSGNQPQHF
TGTGCCAGCAGCTTGCGGTTTTCGGGCAATCAGCCCCAGCATTTT
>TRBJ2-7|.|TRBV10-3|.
CAISDQGLTSYEQYF
TGTGCCATCAGTGACCAGGGACTGACCTCTTACGAGCAGTACTTC
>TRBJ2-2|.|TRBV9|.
CASSVGAGHLIPTGELFF
TGTGCCAGCAGCGTAGGGGCAGGCCACCTAATCCCCACCGGGGAGCTGTTTTTT
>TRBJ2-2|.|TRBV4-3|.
CASSHSSGELFF
TGCGCCAGCAGCCATAGTTCCGGGGAGCTGTTTTTT
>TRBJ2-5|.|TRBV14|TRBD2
CASSQGTRASGIGETQYF
TGTGCCAGCAGCCAAGGGACCCGGGCTAGCGGGATAGGGGAGACCCAGTACTTC
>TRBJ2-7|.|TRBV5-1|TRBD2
CASSFSGGEYEQYF
TGCGCCAGCAGCTTTAGCGGGGGGGAATACGAGCAGTACTTC
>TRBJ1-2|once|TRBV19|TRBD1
CASSLRQGAGYGYTF
TGTGCCAGTAGTCTCAGACAGGGGGCTGGATATGGCTACACCTTC
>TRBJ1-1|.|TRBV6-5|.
CASEPLGGITEAFF
TGTGCCAGCGAACCCCTGGGAGGGATCACTGAAGCTTTCTTT
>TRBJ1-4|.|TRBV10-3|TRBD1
CAISEGPGQGEKLFF
TGTGCCATCAGTGAGGGTCCGGGACAGGGCGAAAAACTGTTTTTT
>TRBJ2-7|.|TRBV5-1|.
CASSLGDFSPAYEQYF
TGCGCCAGCAGCTTGGGCGACTTTTCACCGGCCTACGAGCAGTACTTC
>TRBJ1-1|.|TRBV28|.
CASSLVHTEAFF
TGTGCCAGCAGCCTCGTCCACACTGAAGCTTTCTTT
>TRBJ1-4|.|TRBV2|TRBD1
CASSQEGAKNEKLFF
TGTGCCAGCAGTCAGGAGGGGGCAAAAAATGAAAAACTGTTTTTT
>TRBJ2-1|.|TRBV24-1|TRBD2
CATSDFETSGGRNEQFF
TGTGCCACCAGTGATTTCGAGACTAGCGGGGGGCGCAATGAGCAGTTCTTC
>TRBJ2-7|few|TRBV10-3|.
CAISEGGPYEQYF
TGTGCCATCAGTGAAGGGGGACCCTACGAGCAGTACTTC
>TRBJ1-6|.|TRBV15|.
CATSRDLFGAGDSPLHF
TGTGCCACCAGCAGAGATCTTTTTGGGGCTGGGGATTCACCCCTCCACTTT
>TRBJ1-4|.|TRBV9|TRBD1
CASSARDRGVREKLFF
TGTGCCAGCAGCGCCCGGGACAGGGGTGTTAGGGAAAAACTGTTTTTT
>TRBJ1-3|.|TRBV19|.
CASSVTSEGNTIYF
TGTGCCAGTAGTGTGACTAGTGAGGGAAACACCATATATTTT
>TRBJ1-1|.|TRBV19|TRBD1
CASSRTGVTEAFF
TGTGCCAGTAGTAGGACAGGGGTCACTGAAGCTTTCTTT
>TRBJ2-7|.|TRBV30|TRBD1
CAWRDRGRYEQYF
TGTGCCTGGAGGGACAGGGGGAGGTACGAGCAGTACTTC
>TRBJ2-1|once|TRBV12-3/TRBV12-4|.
CASSTSNEQFF
TGTGCCAGCAGTACAAGCAATGAGCAGTTCTTC
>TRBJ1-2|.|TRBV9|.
CASSGTSYGYTF
TGTGCCAGCAGCGGGACTAGCTATGGCTACACCTTC
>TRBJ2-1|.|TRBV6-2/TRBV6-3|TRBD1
CASSLSIPTSNRGPSSYNEQFF
TGTGCCAGCAGCCTAAGCATCCCCACCTCGAACAGGGGACCGAGCTCCTACAATGAGCAGTTCTTC
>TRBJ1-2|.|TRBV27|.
CASSLYRDYGYTF
TGTGCCAGCAGTTTATACAGGGACTATGGCTACACCTTC
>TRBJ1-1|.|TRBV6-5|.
CASSSRGGGTEAFF
TGTGCCAGCAGTTCTAGGGGAGGGGGCACTGAAGCTTTCTTT
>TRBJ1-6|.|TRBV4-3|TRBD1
CASSHTTGQVNSPLHF
TGCGCCAGCAGCCACACCACGGGACAGGTGAATTCACCCCTCCACTTT
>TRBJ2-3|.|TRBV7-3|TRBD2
CASSSASGRTDTQYF
TGTGCCAGCAGCTCAGCTAGCGGGCGCACAGATACGCAGTATTTT
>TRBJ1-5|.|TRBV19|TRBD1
CASSMTGGPQPQHF
TGTGCCAGTAGTATGACAGGGGGCCCTCAGCCCCAGCATTTT
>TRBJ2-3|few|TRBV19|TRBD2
CASSISSASGITDTQYF
TGTGCCAGTAGTATATCTAGTGCTAGCGGAATCACAGATACGCAGTATTTT
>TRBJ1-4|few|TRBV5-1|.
CATKSGATNEKLFF
TGCGCCACCAAATCAGGGGCAACTAATGAAAAACTGTTTTTT
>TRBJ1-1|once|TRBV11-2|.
CASSLSPGNTEAFF
TGTGCCAGCAGCTTATCTCCGGGGAACACTGAAGCTTTCTTT
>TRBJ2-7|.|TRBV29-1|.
CSVYISREIQYF
TGCAGCGTCTATATCTCCCGAGAAATCCAGTACTTC
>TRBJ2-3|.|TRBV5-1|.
CASSLASLRDTQYF
TGCGCCAGCAGCTTGGCGTCCCTGCGGGATACGCAGTATTTT
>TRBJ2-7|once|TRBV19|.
CASKETAGVNHEQYF
TGTGCCAGTAAGGAAACGGCAGGGGTCAACCACGAGCAGTACTTC
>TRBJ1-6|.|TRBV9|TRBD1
CASSVGRQGQPLHF
TGTGCCAGCAGCGTAGGACGACAGGGCCAACCCCTCCACTTT
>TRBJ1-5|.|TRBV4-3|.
CASSQDSSYSNQPQHF
TGCGCCAGCAGCCAAGATTCGAGTTATAGCAATCAGCCCCAGCATTTT
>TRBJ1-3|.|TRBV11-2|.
CATTSLLGAAGNTIYF
TGTGCCACCACCTCATTGCTGGGCGCAGCTGGAAACACCATATATTTT